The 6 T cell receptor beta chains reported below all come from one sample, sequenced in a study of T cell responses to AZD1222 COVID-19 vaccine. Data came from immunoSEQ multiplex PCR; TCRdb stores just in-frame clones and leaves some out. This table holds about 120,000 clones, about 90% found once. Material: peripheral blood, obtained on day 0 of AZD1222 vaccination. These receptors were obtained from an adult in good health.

The CDR3: CASSPRTGYSEKLFF. Here the CDR3 DNA reads TGTGCCAGCAGTCCACGGACAGGGTATAGTGAAAAACTGTTTTTT. This chain connects TRBV28 to TRBJ1-4; 8 bases map to TRBD1. With 5 bases clipped from V and 7 bases from J, the junction kept 9 bases outside the gene matches. There are 15 residues in the CDR3. Germline V lookup: CDR1 MDHEN, CDR2 SYDVKM.

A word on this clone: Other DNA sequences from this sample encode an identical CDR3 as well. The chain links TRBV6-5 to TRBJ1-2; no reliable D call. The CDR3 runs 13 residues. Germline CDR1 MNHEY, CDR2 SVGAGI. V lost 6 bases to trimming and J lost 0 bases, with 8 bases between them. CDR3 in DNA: TGTGCCAGCAGCCCCGGCTCTAACTATGGCTACACCTTC. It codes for CASSPGSNYGYTF.

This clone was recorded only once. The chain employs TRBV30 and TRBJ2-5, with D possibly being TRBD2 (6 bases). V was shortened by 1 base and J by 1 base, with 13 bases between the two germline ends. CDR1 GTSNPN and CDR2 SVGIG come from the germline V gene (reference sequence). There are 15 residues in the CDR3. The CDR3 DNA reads TGTGCCTGGAGTGAGGCAACTAGCCTCCAAGAGACCCAGTACTTC. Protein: CAWSEATSLQETQYF.

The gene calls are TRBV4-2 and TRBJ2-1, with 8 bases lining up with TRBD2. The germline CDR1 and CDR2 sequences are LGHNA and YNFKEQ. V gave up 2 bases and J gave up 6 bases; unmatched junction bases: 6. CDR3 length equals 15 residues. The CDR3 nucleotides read TGTGCCAGCAGCCAATTTGGGACTAGAGCCAATGAGCAGTTCTTC. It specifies CASSQFGTRANEQFF.

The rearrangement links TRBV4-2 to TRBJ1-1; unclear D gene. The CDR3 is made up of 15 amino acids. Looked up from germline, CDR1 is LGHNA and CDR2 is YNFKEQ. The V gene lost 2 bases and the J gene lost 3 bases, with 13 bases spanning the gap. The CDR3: CASSQRPFGDTEAFF. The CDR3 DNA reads TGTGCCAGCAGCCAACGTCCCTTCGGGGACACTGAAGCTTTCTTT.

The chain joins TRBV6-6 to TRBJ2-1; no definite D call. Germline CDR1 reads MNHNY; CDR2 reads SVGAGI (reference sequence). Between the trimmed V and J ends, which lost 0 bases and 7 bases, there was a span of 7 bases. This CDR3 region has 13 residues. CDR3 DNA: TGTGCCAGCAGTTACTCGAACTCTAATGAGCAGTTCTTC. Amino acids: CASSYSNSNEQFF.